The clone carrying this T cell receptor (beta chain) was observed a few times. What it binds is not known. The data were obtained in a study of identical twins. CDR3 length equals 13 residues. In germline, CDR1 is SGDLS, CDR2 YYNGEE. Deletions cut 2 bases from V and 5 bases from J, with 10 bases between. Notes on the study in general: Out-of-frame TCR alpha sharing observed in monozygotic twins exceeded model estimates. With abundant cord blood beta clonotypes, insertions were fewer; memory repertoires showed no such pattern.

TCRdb reprocessed the 5' RACE reads via MiXCR and lists one record per CDR3 protein. The repertoire holds around 670,000 distinct CDR3 sequences, with less than 7% as singletons. The receptor's source is a man between 18 and 29 years old in good health. The chain recombines TRBV9 with TRBJ2-5; D uncertain. The sample comprised naive T cells sorted from blood. CDR3 residues: CASSVALDETQYF. The CDR3 DNA follows: TGTGCCAGCAGCGTGGCGCTAGATGAGACCCAGTACTTC.